The T cell receptor (beta chain) under discussion was sequenced for a study of CD8+CD57+ T cells in acquired aplastic anemia. Study conclusions and caveats: Nearly 30 CD8+ CDR3 sequences were shared between patients and controls.

The CDR3 has 13 residues. Germline-derived CDR1 and CDR2 are MNHNS and SASEGT. V shed 7 bases and J shed 2 bases, with 9 bases lying between them. Profiling of TCR beta VDJ combinations and CDR3 sequences used genomic DNA as template. TCRdb analysed the reads with MiXCR anew, one entry per CDR3 protein. The sample includes about 200,000 distinct CDR3 sequences, roughly 60% of them seen just once. Patients sequenced had flow cytometry evidence of CD8+CD57+ cell expansion. In this sample, this clonotype turned up many times. Its antigen is as yet unknown. This sequence joins TRBV6-1 and TRBJ1-5; D not certain. The TCR comes from a human donor with aplastic anemia. Sample: sorted CD4+, CD8+, or CD8+CD57+ T cells (not recorded which) from PBMCs. The CDR3 reads CASIRQGNQPQHF. In DNA, the CDR3 is TGTGCCAGCATTAGGCAGGGCAATCAGCCCCAGCATTTT.